Each of the 12 T cell receptor gamma chains below was sequenced from the same sample in a study of γδ T cells in repeated Plasmodium falciparum infection. Gammadelta T cells were flow-sorted from PBMC into Vgamma9/Vdelta2+ and Vdelta2-negative populations for bulk analysis. TCRdb re-called the multiplex PCR reads via CATT. The table lists roughly 13,000 gamma-chain clones, 1.6% of them singletons. The sequencing sample was made of gamma-delta T cells from blood. These receptors all stem from a pool of human donors (malaria-infected and uninfected, not separated).

This clone was observed many times. The protein recorded in TCRdb matches a much larger clone and deviates from this DNA's translation at residue 5, suggesting a read error; the protein here is obtained by translating the DNA. The rearrangement joins TRGV5 to TRGJ1 or TRGJ2. The CDR3 sequence is 14 residues long. Germline V gives CDR1 VINAFY, CDR2 YDVSNSKD. Losses at the gene ends were 5 bases for V and 2 bases for J; bases not matched to a gene: 9. The CDR3: CATWGGPYYYKKLF. In DNA form, the CDR3 reads TGTGCCACCTGGGGCGGACCCTATTATTATAAGAAACTCTTT.

On this clone itself: A read error likely explains this, since a far larger clone differs by one base. Distinct nucleotide sequences in the sample also encode this CDR3. The chain's CDR3 is CALWDAYKKLF. The CDR3, as DNA: TGTGCCTTATGGGACGCGTATAAGAAACTCTTT. The chain links TRGV9 to TRGJ1 or TRGJ2. TCRdb is silent on the J gene; assignment here came from matching the DNA to germline. The CDR3 extends over 11 amino acids. The germline V gene encodes CDR1 GITISATS and CDR2 ISYDGTV (reference sequence).

This clone was seen a handful of times. TCRdb's entry gives the protein of a much larger clone, which mismatches this DNA's translation at residue 10, likely from a read error; the protein reported here is translated from the DNA. V usage is TRGV9 and J usage is TRGJ1 or TRGJ2. In the absence of a J gene in TCRdb, the DNA was matched to germline to assign it here. With 0 bases clipped from V and 1 base from J, the junction kept 12 bases outside the gene matches. This CDR3 has 17 amino acids. Per the germline V gene, CDR1 is GITISATS and CDR2 is ISYDGTV (reference sequence). The CDR3 DNA follows: TGTGCCTTGTGGGAGGTGCTTGGGATAGAAAATTATTATAAGAAACTCTTT. Protein sequence: CALWEVLGIENYYKKLF.

About this clone: A far bigger clonotype differs at one base, so this is likely a read error. No DNA is shown, since the ends of the CDR3 on it are uncertain; the CDR3 is the one TCRdb lists. The CDR3 sequence is CALWEVRRNSLAVEQHLLSQVSIGRIQHF. For the V gene the call is TRGV9; the J gene has no call. The CDR3 spans 29 residues, counting both ends. Germline V gene sequence: CDR1 GITISATS, CDR2 ISYDGTV (reference sequence).

This clone was seen ten or more times. Given a much more abundant clone one base away, this may be a read error. This rearrangement joins TRGV3 to TRGJP2. V trimming: 0 bases; J trimming: 5 bases; junction bases outside the gene matches: 15. Germline lookup yields CDR1 VTNTFY and CDR2 YDVSTARD (reference sequence). The CDR3 contains 18 residues. The CDR3 here is CATWDRPLGTWSDWIKTF. The CDR3 DNA reads TGTGCCACCTGGGACAGGCCATTAGGCACCTGGAGTGATTGGATCAAGACGTTT.

Points on this clone: TCRdb's entry gives the protein of a much larger clone, which mismatches this DNA's translation at residue 4, likely from a read error; the protein reported here is translated from the DNA. The chain is built from TRGV8 and TRGJ1 or TRGJ2. No J gene was available from TCRdb, and it was assigned here by a germline match of the DNA. Looked up from germline, CDR1 is VENAVY and CDR2 is YDSYNSRV. The CDR3 consists of 11 residues. Here the CDR3 reads CATRDKYKKLF. The CDR3 coding sequence is TGTGCCACCCGGGATAAATATAAGAAACTCTTT.

Turning to this clone: The DNA is omitted, as the CDR3 cannot be located on it reliably, and the CDR3 follows TCRdb's listing. The V gene is given as TRGV5, and no J gene call is available. 30 amino acids form the CDR3, both terminal residues included. Germline lookup yields CDR1 VINAFY and CDR2 YDVSNSKD. CDR3 amino acids: CATWDRPYKKPFGSGTTMVGTGKYRKNKTF.

This clone occurred many times. TCRdb's protein, taken from a much larger clone, differs from this DNA's translation at residue 3, likely owing to a read error; the protein displayed comes from the DNA. V is TRGV9 and J is TRGJP. In the absence of a J gene in TCRdb, the DNA was matched to germline to assign it here. CDR1 and CDR2 (germline): GITISATS, ISYDGTV (reference sequence). This CDR3 is built from 17 residues. CDR3 sequence (DNA): TGTGCCTCGTGGGAGGTTGGTGGAGAGTTGGGCAAAAAAATCAAGGTATTT. Residues: CASWEVGGELGKKIKVF.

The sample holds many counts of this clone. This DNA's translation differs at residue 6 from TCRdb's protein, which comes from a much larger clone; a read error is likely, and the protein shown is translated from the DNA. The rearrangement uses TRGV9 and TRGJ1 or TRGJ2. Germline-derived CDR1 and CDR2 are GITISATS and ISYDGTV (reference sequence). J was trimmed by 6 bases and V by 2 bases; bases with no gene match: 10. CDR3 size: 14 residues. The CDR3 protein is CALWEAPYGYKKLF. The DNA for the CDR3 is TGTGCCTTGTGGGAGGCGCCTTACGGTTATAAGAAACTCTTT.

This clone was seen many times. TCRdb lists the protein of a much larger clone for this DNA, which differs at residue 3, so this is likely a read error; the protein given here is translated from the DNA itself. The chain joins TRGV4 to TRGJ1 or TRGJ2. The CDR3 length is 11 residues. Germline CDR1 EGSTGY, CDR2 YDSYTSSV. The CDR3 region has the DNA TGTGCCATCTGGGATGGGCTGAAGAAACTCTTT. The encoded protein is CAIWDGLKKLF.

This clone appeared many times. The protein in TCRdb stems from a much larger clone and differs at residue 9 from this DNA's translation, likely a read error; here the protein is translated from the DNA. The chain is built from TRGV3 and TRGJ1 or TRGJ2. This CDR3 is built from 13 residues. Germline V gene lookup returns CDR1 VTNTFY and CDR2 YDVSTARD (reference sequence). CDR3 nucleotides: TGTGCCACCTGGGACCGGAATTATGATAAGAAACTCTTT. Protein: CATWDRNYDKKLF.

This clone was seen a few times. The protein in TCRdb stems from a much larger clone and differs at residue 3 from this DNA's translation, likely a read error; here the protein is translated from the DNA. V is TRGV9 and J is TRGJ1 or TRGJ2. The J gene comes from matching the DNA to germline here; TCRdb lacks it. The length of the CDR3 is 13 residues. Germline CDR1 GITISATS, CDR2 ISYDGTV (reference sequence). The CDR3 sequence: CAMWEVPIRKKLF. The CDR3, as DNA: TGTGCCATGTGGGAGGTGCCTATAAGGAAGAAACTCTTT.